The 32 T cell receptor beta chains below all came from one sample that was sequenced in a study of blood T cell repertoires in COVID-19 (dated by TCRdb to about 2020). Library preparation used the immunoSEQ multiplex PCR assay. Held by TCRdb, this immuneACCESS table contains in-frame sequences only and omits some clones. Under half of the omission traces to an unresolved V gene where checked; the cause of the rest is unknown. In this sample the table shows about 73,000 clones, over 80% of which occur a single time. The ten top clones hold approximately 2.5% of the sample. The sequencing input was peripheral blood. The receptors were gathered from an older man with active or convalescent COVID-19.

The chain combines TRBV30 with TRBJ1-4, with TRBD1 identical over 9 bases. Germline CDR1 reads GTSNPN; CDR2 reads SVGIG (reference sequence). Germline trimming cut 2 bases from V and 3 bases from J; bases unmatched to any gene: 4. The CDR3 has 15 residues. The CDR3 here is CAWSRRQGANEKLFF. The CDR3 coding sequence is TGTGCCTGGAGTCGCAGACAGGGGGCTAATGAAAAACTGTTTTTT.

Points on this clone: The same CDR3 can be traced to other DNA sequences in this sample. The rearrangement links TRBV5-1 to TRBJ2-7; D might be TRBD1 (5 bases). The CDR3 totals 14 residues. Between the trimmed V and J ends, which lost 7 bases and 7 bases, there was a span of 21 bases. Germline V CDR1 and CDR2: SGHRS, YFSETQ. The CDR3 is CASALQGRLGEQYF. The DNA of the CDR3 is TGCGCCAGCGCCCTCCAGGGTCGCCTGGGTGAGCAGTACTTC.

The rearrangement links TRBV11-2 to TRBJ2-2; 9 nucleotides line up with TRBD2. Per germline, CDR1 SGHAT and CDR2 FQNNGV. CDR3 length equals 18 residues. The V and J ends lost 5 bases and 4 bases, in that order; junction bases with no gene match: 14. CDR3 coding DNA: TGTGCCAGCAGCACTTTACACAGCGGGGGGCGGAGCACCGGGGAGCTGTTTTTT. This gives the protein CASSTLHSGGRSTGELFF.

This clone was found once. This chain connects TRBV6-6 to TRBJ2-1; 10 nucleotides match TRBD1. This CDR3 has 15 residues. After removal of 2 bases from V and 7 bases from J, the junction contained 5 bases not matched to a gene. CDR1 is MNHNY and CDR2 is SVGAGI in the germline V gene (reference sequence). In DNA, the CDR3 is TGTGCCAGCAGTTACGGGACAGGGGTGACGAATGAGCAGTTCTTC. Translation: CASSYGTGVTNEQFF.

V is TRBV5-1 and J is TRBJ2-3, with 14 positions matching TRBD2. Trimming cost V 2 bases and J 9 bases; bases outside gene matches: 23. Germline lookup yields CDR1 SGHRS and CDR2 YFSETQ. The CDR3 spans 21 residues. DNA for the CDR3: TGCGCCAGCAGCTTATTTAAGGGACTAGCGGGGGCCTCCCCCCTTGTGGACACGCAGTATTTT. It translates to CASSLFKGLAGASPLVDTQYF.

The chain employs TRBV5-5 and TRBJ1-2; a weak D match, TRBD1 (6 bases). V was shortened by 0 bases and J by 5 bases, with 11 bases between the two germline ends. The CDR3 contains 14 residues. Per the germline V gene, CDR1 is SGHKS and CDR2 is YYEKEE (reference sequence). The CDR3 DNA reads TGTGCCAGCAGCTTGGTAGGACAGCCTTATGGCTACACCTTC. Translation gives CASSLVGQPYGYTF.

This clone was recorded once. Written as DNA, the CDR3 is TGTGCCAGCAGTTTATCCCTTACAGCCCGGCCCCAGCATTTT. Protein sequence: CASSLSLTARPQHF. V gene TRBV28 combines with J gene TRBJ1-5; D is uncertain. Germline-derived CDR1 and CDR2 are MDHEN and SYDVKM. V was shortened by 1 base and J by 9 bases, with 13 bases between the two germline ends. This CDR3 spans 14 amino acids.

Written as DNA, the CDR3 is TGTGCCAGCAGCCAAGCGGGGGGTAACTATGGCTACACCTTC. This sequence encodes CASSQAGGNYGYTF. V gene TRBV4-2 combines with J gene TRBJ1-2; D might be TRBD1 (5 bases). V was pared by 1 base and J by 1 base, with 7 bases between. This CDR3 is built from 14 residues. Per the germline V gene, CDR1 is LGHNA and CDR2 is YNFKEQ.

The CDR3 DNA follows: TGCGCCAGCAGCCCCGGCGCGGGGGGGCTGGAGACCCAGTACTTC. This encodes CASSPGAGGLETQYF. The J gene is TRBJ2-5, the V gene TRBV5-1; 9 bases match TRBD2. The CDR3 covers 15 residues. Germline V gene sequence: CDR1 SGHRS, CDR2 YFSETQ. The V and J ends lost 4 bases and 5 bases, in that order; junction bases with no gene match: 9.

The chain is built from TRBV28 and TRBJ2-7, with 10 bases matching TRBD2. The CDR3 length is 16 residues. CDR1 MDHEN and CDR2 SYDVKM come from the germline V gene. V gave up 4 bases and J gave up 7 bases; unmatched junction bases: 13. The CDR3 loop reads CASSSFLAGVTSEQYF. DNA for the CDR3: TGTGCCAGCAGTTCCTTTCTAGCGGGAGTGACCTCGGAGCAGTACTTC.

The chain has TRBV7-8 and TRBJ2-5, with 7 bases identical to TRBD2. Unmatched junction bases numbered 0, after V lost 0 bases and J lost 5 bases. Germline V gives CDR1 SGHVS, CDR2 FQNEAQ. The CDR3 is 13 residues long. CDR3 sequence (DNA): TGTGCCAGCAGCTTAGCGGGAGGGGAGACCCAGTACTTC. Its translation: CASSLAGGETQYF.

The rearrangement joins TRBV5-1 to TRBJ2-1, with 11 bases lining up with TRBD1. Trimming took 0 bases from V and 6 from J; bases not matched to a gene: 5. CDR1 and CDR2 from the germline V gene are SGHRS and YFSETQ. The CDR3 extends over 16 amino acids. DNA of the CDR3: TGCGCCAGCAGCTTGGGCCCCGGGACAGGGGGCAATGAGCAGTTCTTC. Its translation: CASSLGPGTGGNEQFF. Full variable domain (remainder filled in from reference TRBV5-1 and TRBJ2-1): KAGVTQTPRYLIKTRGQQVTLSCSPISGHRSVSWYQQTPGQGLQFLFEYFSETQRNKGNFPGRFSGRQFSNSRSEMNVSTLELGDSALYLCASSLGPGTGGNEQFFGPGTRLTVL.

This clone came up a few times. This chain joins TRBV7-9 and TRBJ1-6, with D unresolved. The CDR3 consists of 11 residues. Trimming cost V 6 bases and J 8 bases, with 5 bases left between them. Per germline, CDR1 SEHNR and CDR2 FQNEAQ (reference sequence). CDR3 DNA: TGTGCCAGCAGTCCCGATTCACCCCTCCACTTT. It translates to CASSPDSPLHF.

The J gene is TRBJ2-3, the V gene TRBV10-3; TRBD1 matches 8 bases. Trimming took 7 bases from V and 6 from J; bases not matched to a gene: 18. Germline V gene data show CDR1 as ENHRY and CDR2 as SYGVKD. CDR3 size: 17 residues. In nucleotides, the CDR3 is TGTGCCATCAATGGGGGACCGGGACAGGAAAGAGGTGATACGCAGTATTTT. This translates into CAINGGPGQERGDTQYF.

For this clone: A junction end diverges from the germline sequence, so it may reflect a read error. This chain uses TRBV9 with TRBJ1-2, with 8 bases aligning to TRBD1. The CDR3 runs 15 residues. Germline V gene sequence: CDR1 SGDLS, CDR2 YYNGEE. Here the CDR3 reads CVSSVAGQGLYGYTF. The CDR3 DNA sequence: TGTGTCAGCAGCGTAGCTGGACAGGGCCTCTATGGCTACACCTTC.

This sequence joins TRBV11-2 and TRBJ1-4; 10 nucleotides align to TRBD1. From germline, CDR1 is SGHAT and CDR2 FQNNGV. There are 15 residues in the CDR3. With V trimmed by 3 bases and J by 6 bases, 4 bases remained unmatched. The DNA for the CDR3 is TGTGCCAGCAGCTTCGGCGGGACAGGGGATGAAAAACTGTTTTTT. Amino acid sequence: CASSFGGTGDEKLFF. The full variable domain, rest sourced from reference TRBV11-2 and TRBJ1-4, is EAGVAQSPRYKIIEKRQSVAFWCNPISGHATLYWYQQILGQGPKLLIQFQNNGVVDDSQLPKDRFSAERLKGVDSTLKIQPAKLEDSAVYLCASSFGGTGDEKLFFGSGTQLSVL.

A remark on this clone: Other DNA sequences in the sample encode the same CDR3. The chain employs TRBV4-3 and TRBJ1-4; 8 nucleotides line up with TRBD1. Germline V gene sequence: CDR1 LGHNA, CDR2 YSLEER. This CDR3 has 16 residues. The V segment lost 3 bases and the J segment 2 bases; nucleotides outside the gene matches: 5. The CDR3 spells CASSQGNRGTNEKLFF. The DNA of the CDR3 is TGCGCCAGCAGCCAGGGCAACAGGGGGACTAATGAAAAACTGTTTTTT.

This clone has ten or more counts. The chain joins TRBV6-6 to TRBJ1-5; weak D call: TRBD1 (6 bases). V dropped 6 bases and J dropped 5 bases, with 11 bases sitting between them. Germline loops: CDR1 MNHNY, CDR2 SVGAGI (reference sequence). CDR3 size: 13 residues. The CDR3 here is CASRDSYHQPQHF. The CDR3 coding sequence is TGTGCCAGCAGGGACAGCTACCATCAGCCCCAGCATTTT.

The chain recombines TRBV6-2 or TRBV6-3 with TRBJ2-5; 13 bases fit TRBD2. This CDR3 region has 16 residues. Per the germline V gene, CDR1 is MNHEY and CDR2 is SVGEGT. The trim removed 2 bases at V and 3 bases at J, leaving 3 bases unmatched. The chain's CDR3 is CASSYAGTSGEETQYF. The CDR3 region has the DNA TGTGCCAGCAGTTACGCTGGGACTAGCGGGGAAGAGACCCAGTACTTC.

A single count supports this clone. The chain is built from TRBV6-5 and TRBJ1-3; TRBD1 matches at 9 bases. The ends lost 6 bases at V and 2 bases at J; junction bases unmatched: 2. Germline CDR1 and CDR2: MNHEY and SVGAGI. The CDR3 sequence is 14 residues long. This chain's CDR3 is CASRRDRAGNTIYF. The CDR3 region has the DNA TGTGCCAGCAGACGGGACAGGGCTGGAAACACCATATATTTT.

The chain joins TRBV18 to TRBJ2-1; D is perhaps TRBD1 (5 bases). Germline loops: CDR1 KGHSH, CDR2 LQKENI. This CDR3 is built from 12 residues. V was pared by 2 bases and J by 7 bases, with 6 bases between. The CDR3 DNA follows: TGTGCCAGCTCACCAGCAGGGAATGAGCAGTTCTTC. It codes for CASSPAGNEQFF.

The chain's CDR3 is CSAGAGVHGELFF. The CDR3 nucleotides are TGCAGCGCGGGTGCAGGGGTGCACGGGGAGCTGTTTTTT. This rearrangement joins TRBV29-1 to TRBJ2-2, with TRBD1 as a possible D gene (6 bases). With 7 bases removed from V and 7 bases from J, the gap between germline ends came to 16 bases. The germline CDR1 and CDR2 sequences are SQVTM and ANQGSEA. The CDR3 totals 13 residues.

This rearrangement joins TRBV25-1 to TRBJ2-5; D remains ambiguous. V lost 2 bases and J 0 bases, leaving 7 bases between the germline ends. The CDR3 spans 14 residues. CDR1 is MGHDK, CDR2 SYGVNS, per germline. In DNA, the CDR3 is TGTGCCAGCAGTGAAAAGACATACCAAGAGACCCAGTACTTC. It codes for CASSEKTYQETQYF.

The V gene is TRBV11-2, the J gene TRBJ2-5; perhaps TRBD1 as D (5 bases). Germline values: CDR1 SGHAT, CDR2 FQNNGV. V was pared by 7 bases and J by 5 bases, with 20 bases between. This CDR3 is 15 amino acids long. This chain's CDR3 is CASKQATGGMETQYF. The DNA for the CDR3 is TGTGCCAGCAAACAGGCGACGGGTGGTATGGAGACCCAGTACTTC.

The chain recombines TRBV18 with TRBJ1-2; perhaps TRBD1 as D (5 bases). The CDR3 has 11 residues. V was trimmed by 5 bases and J by 6 bases, leaving 7 bases between them. The germline V gene has CDR1 KGHSH and CDR2 LQKENI. The CDR3, as DNA: TGTGCCAGCTCATTCAGGGATGGCTACACCTTC. It is translated as CASSFRDGYTF.

The J gene is TRBJ1-2, the V gene TRBV5-1, with 8 bases aligning to TRBD1. CDR1 and CDR2 (germline): SGHRS, YFSETQ. V gave up 4 bases and J gave up 0 bases; unmatched junction bases: 5. The CDR3 totals 15 residues. The CDR3 bases are TGCGCCAGCAGCCCGGACAGGGACCCTAACTATGGCTACACCTTC. Protein product: CASSPDRDPNYGYTF.

The chain is built from TRBV5-1 and TRBJ1-1, with D possibly matching TRBD1 (6 bases). The V gene's germline CDR1 is SGHRS and CDR2 YFSETQ. The V end lost 4 bases, the J end lost 1 base, and 8 bases lay between the germline ends. The CDR3 contains 13 residues. The CDR3, as DNA: TGCGCCAGCAGCGGGGGACAGAACACTGAAGCTTTCTTT. This translates into CASSGGQNTEAFF.

The chain recombines TRBV19 with TRBJ1-4; no clear D gene. Germline lookup yields CDR1 LNHDA and CDR2 SQIVND (reference sequence). CDR3 length: 15 residues. Trimming pared 7 bases from V and 3 bases from J, leaving 15 bases between. The CDR3 DNA reads TGTGCCAGTAAGGAGGACCCAACCCCTAATGAAAAACTGTTTTTT. Encoded protein: CASKEDPTPNEKLFF.

The CDR3: CASSLGLRTHYGYTF. In DNA, the CDR3 is TGCGCCAGCAGCCTCGGACTTCGGACCCACTATGGCTACACCTTC. The chain joins TRBV5-1 to TRBJ1-2, with D unresolved. The CDR3 covers 15 residues. Looked up from germline, CDR1 is SGHRS and CDR2 is YFSETQ. The V gene lost 4 bases and the J gene lost 3 bases, with 16 bases spanning the gap.

This chain links TRBV7-2 with TRBJ1-5, with D possibly being TRBD1 (6 bases). The CDR3 totals 13 residues. CDR1 and CDR2 (germline): SGHTA, FQGNSA. With 1 base removed from V and 7 bases from J, the gap between germline ends came to 8 bases. The chain's CDR3 is CASSLGQVQPQHF. CDR3 in DNA: TGTGCCAGCAGCTTAGGACAGGTCCAGCCCCAGCATTTT.

This clone was picked up a small number of times. This chain connects TRBV2 to TRBJ2-7; 13 bases map to TRBD2. The CDR3 has 15 amino acids. The germline gives CDR1 SNHLY, CDR2 FYNNEI. The trim removed 6 bases at V and 3 bases at J, leaving 5 bases unmatched. The chain's CDR3 is CASSGLAGVNYEQYF. In nucleotides, the CDR3 is TGTGCCAGCAGCGGACTAGCGGGAGTGAACTACGAGCAGTACTTC. Based on the CDR3 plus reference TRBV2 and TRBJ2-7, the full variable domain is EPEVTQTPSHQVTQMGQEVILRCVPISNHLYFYWYRQILGQKVEFLVSFYNNEISEKSEIFDDQFSVERPDGSNFTLKIRSTKLEDSAMYFCASSGLAGVNYEQYFGPGTRLTVT.

This clone turned up a few times. The gene calls are TRBV3-1 (or the pseudogene TRBV3-2) and TRBJ1-4; 10 bases are a match to TRBD1. With V trimmed by 0 bases and J by 11 bases, 6 bases remained unmatched. The V gene's germline CDR1 is LGHDT and CDR2 YNNKEL (reference sequence). The CDR3 is made up of 15 amino acids. The CDR3 nucleotides are TGTGCCAGCAGCCAAGACGGGACAGGGGCGGAGAAACTGTTTTTT. Its translation: CASSQDGTGAEKLFF.